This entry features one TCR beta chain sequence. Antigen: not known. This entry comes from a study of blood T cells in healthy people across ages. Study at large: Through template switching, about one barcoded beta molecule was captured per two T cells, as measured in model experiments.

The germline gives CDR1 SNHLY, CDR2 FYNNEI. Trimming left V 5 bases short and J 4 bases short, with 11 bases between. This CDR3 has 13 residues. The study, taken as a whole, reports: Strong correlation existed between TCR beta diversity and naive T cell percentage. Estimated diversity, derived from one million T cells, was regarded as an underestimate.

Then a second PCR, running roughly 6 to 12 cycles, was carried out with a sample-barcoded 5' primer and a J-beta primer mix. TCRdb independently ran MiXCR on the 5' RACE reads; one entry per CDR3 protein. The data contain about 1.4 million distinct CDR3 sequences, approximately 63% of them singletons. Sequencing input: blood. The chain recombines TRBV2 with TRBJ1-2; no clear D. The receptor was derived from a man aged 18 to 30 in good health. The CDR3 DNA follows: TGTGCCAGCAGTAACACAGAACTCTATGGCTACACCTTC. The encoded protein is CASSNTELYGYTF.